This record covers a single TCR beta chain. What antigen it recognizes has not been identified. Base qualities are not at hand, and no much larger clone is one base apart. This entry is derived from a study of shared clonotypes between healthy human individuals (dated by TCRdb to the early 2020s). Study-wide context: Three men and two women, aged 18 to 49 years, made up the cohort. For each donor, CD4 naive and CD4 memory were each given three plates, CD8 naive was given two plates, and CD8 memory was given one plate. To estimate repertoire size and how much clonotype sharing occurs between individuals, the study deeply sequenced the blood TCR repertoires of five healthy adults. To increase sequencing depth and limit assay-specific biases, TCR repertoire library preparation and sequencing were carried out by different laboratories using diverse techniques. Between about 0.94 and 8.9 billion PBMCs per donor were obtained by leukapheresis. Results and caveats for the whole study, not just this receptor: Sharing across a few donors was observed for about 4.8% of naive CD4, 3.5% of naive CD8, about 2.5% of memory CD4, and about 0.4% of memory CD8 clonotypes. Compared with non-shared clonotypes, the clonotypes found in all four sorted-subset donors had higher generation probabilities. Naive subsets generally had larger estimated clonotype richness than memory subsets did. Pairwise subsampling led to the expectation that sequencing depth would affect the degree of clonotype sharing among donors. The genetic and exposure-history diversity represented was limited by the small number of donors. Sampling was restricted to blood, and TCR repertoires in tissue are likely to differ from TCR repertoires in blood. Incomplete sequencing was indicated by rarefaction of sorted-subset datasets, despite the large sequencing depth.

V lost 5 bases and J lost 2 bases; the stretch between them is 6 bases long. Taken from cysteine to phenylalanine, the CDR3 has 13 residues. This entry keeps only the CDR3 DNA: 39 bases, framed from base 1. According to the germline V gene, CDR1 reads MRHNA and CDR2 reads SNTAGT. Using the deep immunoSEQ assay, TCR CDR3 regions were amplified from genomic DNA by multiplex PCR. Extracted genomic DNA from each cell subset was distributed evenly across all wells of several immunoSEQ 96-well plates, and each plate was treated as a replicate. Each replicate PCR for sorted subsets received around 200 ng genomic DNA, equal to 30,000 or so T cell genomes. Purified libraries were quantified with a Qubit 3.0 fluorometer, sized on a Bioanalyzer 2100, and re-quantified with the KAPA Library Quantification kit. Every immunoSEQ 96-well plate was sequenced on a separate single-read 150-cycle Illumina NextSeq 550 flow cell. The authors' pipeline ran thus. The immunoSEQ output contained only junctional sequences without quality scores, so filtering could not match that applied to full-length reads. Sequences were annotated with PyIR, a Python wrapper for IgBLAST v1.9, using IMGT germline references to assign V/J genes and CDR3. Reads with weak V/J assignments (E-value above 1e-6), missing CDR3, stop codons, out-of-frame junctions, or ambiguous translated residues were removed. V3J clonotypes were defined as sequences sharing the same inferred V gene, J gene, and CDR3 amino acid sequence. Percentage overlap between repertoires was calculated by dividing the number of shared unique clonotypes by the size of the smaller repertoire. Repertoire richness was assessed with RTK rarefaction, the Chao1 estimator, and Recon v2.1 estimates of unobserved clonotypes. Generation probabilities for all TCRbeta clonotypes obtained by the gDNA method from a handful of donors were computed using OLGA. The source is immuneACCESS, and TCRdb retained only in-frame sequences with V and J called. Part of the clones is not carried over; for the studies checked, unresolved V genes explain less than half of this, and the remainder is unexplained. V and J calls and clone size come straight from that table; D and trimming were deduced from the DNA. This sample has under 1,900,000 clones in its table, and less than 99% of those were observed once. The ten largest clonotypes hold around 0.33% of the sample.

The donors were healthy, HIV-negative adults with no recently reported acute infections or vaccinations. Every donor was a Caucasian adult living in Nashville, Tennessee, USA. CD4+ T cells were enriched by magnetic negative selection; naive cells were then positively selected on CD45RA, and the negative fraction formed the memory subset. After blood collection by leukapheresis, PBMCs were isolated using Ficoll-Histopaque density gradient centrifugation and then cryopreserved in the vapor phase of liquid nitrogen. Analytical flow cytometry was used to check the purity and quantity of every magnetically sorted T cell population. From each sorted fraction, genomic DNA was isolated and quantified by UV absorbance on a Nanodrop 2000c.

The chain is assembled from TRBV6-4 and TRBJ2-2; the D gene is perhaps TRBD1 or TRBD2, as each covers 5 bases. The clonotype originates from a man aged 25-45 years in good health. The sequenced sample was naive CD4+ T cells sorted from blood. Sample cell subset or site, as interpreted from the label and publication: CD45RA+ positively selected. The CDR3 protein sequence reads: CASSRDNTGELFF. The sequenced DNA is TGTGCCAGCAGTCGGGACAACACCGGGGAGCTGTTTTTT.